This T cell receptor beta chain was sequenced during a study of cytomegalovirus exposure and HLA in healthy donors. This clone is a singleton in its sample. Its antigen remains unidentified. Per germline, CDR1 KGHSH and CDR2 LQKENI. Trimming removed 1 base from V and 1 base from J, with 17 bases in between. The CDR3 covers 18 residues. Some clones are missing from TCRdb's copy, which holds only in-frame ones; the method was immunoSEQ multiplex PCR. Of 100,000 to 150,000 clones in the sample, 90% to 96% were seen once. Findings of the study overall: The investigators catalogued 164 TCR beta chains as cytomegalovirus-associated. In a later analysis, first-cohort TCR clusters were found to tend to co-occur in the approximately 120 validation repertoires.

V gene TRBV18 combines with J gene TRBJ2-1; the D gene is possibly TRBD1 (7 bases). The receptor was isolated from a man younger than 35 in good health and CMV-seronegative. The sample consisted of PBMCs. The CDR3 DNA reads TGTGCCAGCTCACCACGGGCCCCAGGGGGGTTATCCTACAATGAGCAGTTCTTC. It is translated as CASSPRAPGGLSYNEQFF.